The 21 T cell receptor beta chains given below trace back to one sample, sequenced in a study of blood T cell repertoires in COVID-19. TCRdb keeps only in-frame clones here, not all; method: immunoSEQ multiplex PCR. Counted here are some 110,000 clones, approximately 78% occurring once; the ten biggest clones make up approximately 7.9%. The sequencing input was peripheral blood. The receptors stem from an older man with acute or convalescent COVID-19.

The chain has TRBV5-1 and TRBJ1-1, with TRBD1 as a possible D gene (6 bases). Germline V lookup: CDR1 SGHRS, CDR2 YFSETQ. This CDR3 spans 15 amino acids. V lost 6 bases, J lost 1 base, and 16 bases lay in between. The CDR3 bases are TGCGCCAGCACCCCAATTATGACAGGGAACACTGAAGCTTTCTTT. The encoded protein is CASTPIMTGNTEAFF.

The V call is TRBV7-3, the J call TRBJ2-3; 7 bases fit TRBD2. Germline CDR1 SGHTA, CDR2 FQGTGA. The V gene end was trimmed by 3 bases and the J gene end by 3 bases; junction bases not matched to a gene: 15. The CDR3 spans 18 residues. This CDR3 is CASSFVPSGLSKTDTQYF. The CDR3 nucleotides read TGTGCCAGCAGCTTTGTGCCTAGCGGACTATCCAAGACAGATACGCAGTATTTT.

The chain combines TRBV3-1 (or the pseudogene TRBV3-2) with TRBJ1-1; D remains ambiguous. The V end lost 1 base, the J end lost 1 base, and 19 bases lay between the germline ends. Germline-derived CDR1 and CDR2 are LGHDT and YNNKEL (reference sequence). This CDR3 has 18 amino acids. The CDR3 region is CASSQVLNSGRTNTEAFF. As DNA, the CDR3 is TGTGCCAGCAGCCAAGTTTTGAATAGCGGCCGGACGAACACTGAAGCTTTCTTT.

This sequence joins TRBV5-1 and TRBJ2-2, with 10 bases identical to TRBD1. Germline V gives CDR1 SGHRS, CDR2 YFSETQ. Trimming took 4 bases from V and 4 from J; bases not matched to a gene: 7. The CDR3 spans 16 residues. CDR3 sequence: CASSATGGAGTGELFF. In nucleotides, the CDR3 is TGCGCCAGCAGCGCGACAGGGGGCGCGGGCACCGGGGAGCTGTTTTTT.

The chain carries TRBV5-6 and TRBJ1-5; tentatively, D is TRBD1 (6 bases). Per the germline V gene, CDR1 is SGHDT and CDR2 is YYEEEE. The CDR3 loop spans 17 amino acids. The germline V and J ends were trimmed by 4 bases and 1 base, with 18 bases remaining between them. CDR3 DNA sequence: TGTGCCAGCAGCCAAGCCTATACAGGGCTAAGCAATCAGCCCCAGCATTTT. Translated: CASSQAYTGLSNQPQHF.

The V call is TRBV6-5, the J call TRBJ2-2, with D possibly matching TRBD1 (6 bases). This CDR3 spans 14 amino acids. Trimming left V 5 bases short and J 2 bases short, with 9 bases between. Germline V gene sequence: CDR1 MNHEY, CDR2 SVGAGI. This CDR3 reads CASSRQVNTGELFF. For the CDR3, the DNA is TGTGCCAGCAGTCGACAGGTCAACACCGGGGAGCTGTTTTTT.

The rearrangement uses TRBV5-1 and TRBJ2-2, with D perhaps matching TRBD1 (7 bases). CDR3 length equals 18 residues. V gave up 4 bases and J gave up 3 bases, with 22 bases separating them. CDR1 and CDR2 from the germline V gene are SGHRS and YFSETQ. In nucleotides, the CDR3 is TGCGCCAGCAGCACCCAGGGGGGCGTCGGGGCATACACCGGGGAGCTGTTTTTT. It specifies CASSTQGGVGAYTGELFF.

V and J are TRBV29-1 and TRBJ1-2, with 7 bases that match TRBD1. The CDR3 runs 12 residues. CDR1 is SQVTM and CDR2 is ANQGSEA in the germline V gene. The J segment lost 3 bases and the V segment lost 4 bases, leaving 2 bases of the junction unmatched. CDR3: CSVAGTDYGYTF. In DNA form, the CDR3 reads TGCAGCGTTGCCGGGACAGACTATGGCTACACCTTC. The whole variable domain, filled in from reference TRBV29-1 and TRBJ1-2, reads SAVISQKPSRDICQRGTSLTIQCQVDSQVTMMFWYRQQPGQSLTLIATANQGSEATYESGFVIDKFPISRPNLTFSTLTVSNMSPEDSSIYLCSVAGTDYGYTFGSGTRLTVV.

The chain carries TRBV3-1 (or the pseudogene TRBV3-2) and TRBJ2-7; possibly TRBD2 for D (6 bases). The CDR3 totals 15 residues. The germline gives CDR1 LGHDT, CDR2 YNNKEL (reference sequence). The germline V and J ends were trimmed by 1 base and 4 bases, with 14 bases remaining between them. The CDR3 bases are TGTGCCAGCAGCCAAGCTCCAGGTCGGGGGTACGAGCAGTACTTC. The encoded protein is CASSQAPGRGYEQYF.

The chain combines TRBV6-5 with TRBJ1-5; tentative D call: TRBD1 (6 bases). CDR1 and CDR2 (germline): MNHEY, SVGAGI. The ends were cut back, 6 bases at V and 6 bases at J, with 15 bases in the middle. The CDR3 runs 14 residues. CDR3 residues: CASREGGVAQPQHF. CDR3 DNA sequence: TGTGCCAGCAGGGAGGGGGGGGTGGCTCAGCCCCAGCATTTT.

The chain carries TRBV7-8 and TRBJ1-3, with TRBD1 identical over 12 bases. The V segment lost 4 bases and the J segment 1 base; nucleotides outside the gene matches: 8. The CDR3 extends over 18 amino acids. Per the germline V gene, CDR1 is SGHVS and CDR2 is FQNEAQ. The CDR3 protein is CASSSTAGQGASGNTIYF. As DNA, the CDR3 is TGTGCCAGCAGCTCGACGGCGGGACAGGGGGCATCTGGAAACACCATATATTTT. Supplemented by reference TRBV7-8 and TRBJ1-3, the full variable domain reads GAGVSQSPRYKVAKRGQDVALRCDPISGHVSLFWYQQALGQGPEFLTYFQNEAQLDKSGLPSDRFFAERPEGSVSTLKIQRTQQEDSAVYLCASSSTAGQGASGNTIYFGEGSWLTVV.

The J gene is TRBJ2-3, the V gene TRBV6-4; 15 nucleotides agree with TRBD2. The germline V gene has CDR1 MRHNA and CDR2 SNTAGT. CDR3 size: 16 residues. V gave up 3 bases and J gave up 6 bases; unmatched junction bases: 4. CDR3 DNA: TGTGCCAGCAGTGATCCCGGGACTAGCGGGGGGGATACGCAGTATTTT. This encodes CASSDPGTSGGDTQYF.

This chain uses TRBV7-2 with TRBJ1-6; no reliable D call. Trimming shortened V by 1 base and J by 7 bases, and 17 bases separated the two germline ends. Germline values: CDR1 SGHTA, CDR2 FQGNSA. The CDR3 length is 17 residues. In DNA form, the CDR3 reads TGTGCCAGCAGCTTAGACGGGTTGACTAACAGCAATTCACCCCTCCACTTT. It encodes CASSLDGLTNSNSPLHF.

J is TRBJ1-1 and V is TRBV7-9; D is unresolved. In germline, CDR1 is SEHNR, CDR2 FQNEAQ (reference sequence). This CDR3 has 14 residues. Trimming removed 0 bases at V and 2 bases at J, with 7 bases between. CDR3 protein: CASSLASVNTEAFF. The CDR3 nucleotides read TGTGCCAGCAGCTTAGCGTCGGTAAACACTGAAGCTTTCTTT.

The chain employs TRBV18 and TRBJ1-3, with D uncertain. Germline V gene data show CDR1 as KGHSH and CDR2 as LQKENI. The CDR3 covers 15 residues. The V end was cut by 3 bases, the J end by 0 bases, with 9 bases between. CDR3 in amino acids: CASSPDGSSGNTIYF. CDR3 DNA sequence: TGTGCCAGCTCACCGGACGGGAGCTCTGGAAACACCATATATTTT. The variable domain in full, completed from reference TRBV18 and TRBJ1-3, reads NAGVMQNPRHLVRRRGQEARLRCSPMKGHSHVYWYRQLPEEGLKFMVYLQKENIIDESGMPKERFSAEFPKEGPSILRIQQVVRGDSAAYFCASSPDGSSGNTIYFGEGSWLTVV.

This clone has ten or more counts. The sample contains more than one DNA sequence encoding this CDR3. J is TRBJ2-7 and V is TRBV5-1, with 8 bases lining up with TRBD1. This CDR3 is built from 15 residues. Germline CDR1 reads SGHRS; CDR2 reads YFSETQ. V dropped 4 bases and J dropped 2; count of bases not matched to a gene: 8. The CDR3 DNA reads as TGCGCCAGCAGCCCGAATACAGGGGGTCCCTACGAGCAGTACTTC. As protein: CASSPNTGGPYEQYF. Based on the CDR3 plus reference TRBV5-1 and TRBJ2-7, the full variable domain is KAGVTQTPRYLIKTRGQQVTLSCSPISGHRSVSWYQQTPGQGLQFLFEYFSETQRNKGNFPGRFSGRQFSNSRSEMNVSTLELGDSALYLCASSPNTGGPYEQYFGPGTRLTVT.

V gene TRBV15 combines with J gene TRBJ2-2; tentatively, D is TRBD2 (7 bases). Trimming pared 0 bases from V and 7 bases from J, leaving 12 bases between. There are 15 residues in the CDR3. Germline V gene sequence: CDR1 LNHNV, CDR2 YYDKDF (reference sequence). The CDR3 nucleotides read TGTGCCACCAGCAGAGATCGGGGGGCTGGCGGGGAGCTGTTTTTT. This sequence encodes CATSRDRGAGGELFF.

A word on this clone: At the DNA level, this CDR3 is encoded by other sequences in the same sample as well. The J gene is TRBJ1-1, the V gene TRBV12-3 or TRBV12-4, with D possibly being TRBD1 (6 bases). CDR3 length: 13 amino acids. With 6 bases removed from V and 1 base from J, the gap between germline ends came to 9 bases. CDR3 sequence: CASRQDRNTEAFF. Here the CDR3 DNA reads TGTGCCAGCAGGCAGGACAGGAACACTGAAGCTTTCTTT.

This chain joins TRBV9 and TRBJ1-2, with 10 bases that match TRBD1. Germline trimming cut 0 bases from V and 0 bases from J; bases unmatched to any gene: 8. The length of the CDR3 is 18 residues. From germline, CDR1 is SGDLS and CDR2 YYNGEE. As DNA, the CDR3 is TGTGCCAGCAGCGTAGTTCCGGGACAGGGGAGAGCTAACTATGGCTACACCTTC. Translation: CASSVVPGQGRANYGYTF. Variable domain in full (rest from reference TRBV9 and TRBJ1-2): DSGVTQTPKHLITATGQRVTLRCSPRSGDLSVYWYQQSLDQGLQFLIQYYNGEERAKGNILERFSAQQFPDLHSELNLSSLELGDSALYFCASSVVPGQGRANYGYTFGSGTRLTVV.

This chain joins TRBV27 and TRBJ2-2; 11 positions agree with TRBD2. CDR1 is MNHEY and CDR2 is SMNVEV in the germline V gene (reference sequence). CDR3 size: 15 residues. The J segment lost 6 bases and the V segment lost 3 bases, leaving 3 bases of the junction unmatched. The CDR3 DNA is TGTGCCAGCAGTTTTTTAGCGGGGGGGCCCGGGGAGCTGTTTTTT. Protein sequence: CASSFLAGGPGELFF.

With respect to this clone: The sample holds other DNA sequences that translate to the same CDR3. The gene calls are TRBV10-3 and TRBJ2-7; 7 positions match TRBD1. This CDR3 has 13 amino acids. With 4 bases clipped from V and 4 bases from J, the junction kept 4 bases outside the gene matches. In germline, CDR1 is ENHRY, CDR2 SYGVKD. The CDR3 loop is CAISGTGLYEQYF. The CDR3, as DNA: TGTGCCATCAGTGGGACAGGTCTTTACGAGCAGTACTTC.